Presented here are 32 T cell receptor beta chains from one specimen sequenced in a study of T cells in Graves' hyperthyroidism and ophthalmopathy (dated by TCRdb to the late 2010s). Receptor amplification or capture employed multiplex PCR. This sample was sequenced with an Illumina HiSeq 2000. The TCR beta CDR3 regions were amplified from RNA transcripts. The first round of RT-PCR for the TCR CDR3 was performed with the HTBI primer set and the Qiagen OneStep RT-PCR kit. The public sequencing data were trimmed at Q25 with fastp and processed into clonotypes with MiXCR by TCRdb, which kept only in-frame beta chains. Duplicate CDR3 protein sequences are folded into a single record with the most common DNA and genes. This sample holds fewer than 500,000 distinct CDR3 sequences; approximately 13% were observed only once. The ten biggest clones cover less than 25% of the sample. What was sequenced was blood. The receptors were gathered from a man aged 25 to 40 with Graves' hyperthyroidism that later progressed to Graves' ophthalmopathy.

This clonotype was observed a few times. The chain couples TRBV9 to TRBJ2-2; 10 bases agree with TRBD2. Germline V gives CDR1 SGDLS, CDR2 YYNGEE. V was pared by 3 bases and J by 6 bases, with 2 bases of the junction left unmatched. CDR3 length: 14 amino acids. CDR3 bases: TGTGCCAGCAGCGGACTAGCGGGTTCCGGGGAGCTGTTTTTT. Translating gives CASSGLAGSGELFF.

This clonotype was recorded many times. The V and J genes are TRBV20-1 and TRBJ2-3; the D call may be TRBD1 or TRBD2 (5 bases each). In germline, CDR1 is DFQATT, CDR2 SNEGSKA (reference sequence). V was pared by 3 bases and J by 2 bases, with 6 bases between. The CDR3 loop spans 12 amino acids. The CDR3 nucleotides are TGCAGTGCTAGCGGGGCCACAGATACGCAGTATTTT. Translating it yields CSASGATDTQYF.

The chain uses TRBV7-8 and TRBJ2-1, with TRBD2 identical over 9 bases. V lost 4 bases to trimming and J lost 4 bases; unmatched junction nucleotides: 5. The germline gives CDR1 SGHVS, CDR2 FQNEAQ. This CDR3 comprises 15 residues. The chain's CDR3 is CASSYSGGGYNEQFF. In nucleotides, the CDR3 is TGTGCCAGCAGCTATAGCGGGGGTGGTTACAATGAGCAGTTCTTC.

This clonotype was counted many times. The chain combines TRBV9 with TRBJ2-7; D remains ambiguous. The CDR3 has 15 residues. Germline assignment: CDR1 SGDLS and CDR2 YYNGEE. V was pared by 0 bases and J by 1 base, with 11 bases between. Here the CDR3 DNA reads TGTGCCAGCAGCGTAGGGCAGGTAGGATCCTACGAGCAGTACTTC. This translates into CASSVGQVGSYEQYF.

This clonotype was seen repeatedly, ten times or more. This chain joins TRBV10-3 and TRBJ2-7; tentative D call: TRBD2 (5 bases). The CDR3 runs to 15 residues. The germline CDR1 and CDR2 sequences are ENHRY and SYGVKD. Trimming left V 6 bases short and J 0 bases short, with 15 bases between. CDR3 in DNA: TGTGCCATCAGGGAGGAGACTTTCAGCTCCTACGAGCAGTACTTC. Amino acid sequence: CAIREETFSSYEQYF.

V is TRBV9 and J is TRBJ2-3, with D maybe TRBD2 (6 bases). The V gene lost 0 bases and the J gene lost 6 bases, with 14 bases spanning the gap. Germline V gene sequence: CDR1 SGDLS, CDR2 YYNGEE. The CDR3 covers 15 residues. CDR3 residues: CASSVGILGRDTQYF. Here the CDR3 DNA reads TGTGCCAGCAGCGTAGGGATCTTGGGGAGGGATACGCAGTATTTT.

This clonotype has a count of ten or more. The chain couples TRBV5-1 to TRBJ1-2; TRBD1 is a possible D gene (5 bases). The germline V gene encodes CDR1 SGHRS and CDR2 YFSETQ. The length of the CDR3 is 12 residues. The V and J ends lost 2 bases and 6 bases respectively, with 8 bases between them. The DNA for the CDR3 is TGCGCCAGCAGCTTAGAAGGGGATGGCTACACCTTC. This codes for CASSLEGDGYTF.

This clonotype was seen repeatedly, ten times or more. The chain has TRBV12-3 or TRBV12-4 and TRBJ1-6, with unresolved D. The CDR3 runs 16 residues. Trimming cost V 8 bases and J 0 bases, with 14 bases left between them. The CDR3 spells CASVKISSSYNSPLHF. The CDR3 nucleotides are TGTGCCAGCGTCAAAATCTCTAGCTCCTATAATTCACCCCTCCACTTT.

This clonotype has just a few counts. The J gene is TRBJ1-5, the V gene TRBV6-1, with 7 bases matching TRBD1. The CDR3 covers 14 residues. Germline V gene sequence: CDR1 MNHNS, CDR2 SASEGT. V lost 8 bases and J lost 0; bases outside the gene matches: 4. The CDR3 sequence is CASEGATSNQPQHF. The CDR3 coding sequence is TGTGCCAGCGAGGGGGCAACTAGCAATCAGCCCCAGCATTTT.

This clonotype has at least ten counts. The rearrangement links TRBV28 to TRBJ1-5, with 7 bases aligning to TRBD1. The CDR3 sequence is 16 residues long. Trimming took 4 bases from V and 3 from J; bases not matched to a gene: 9. Per germline, CDR1 MDHEN and CDR2 SYDVKM. CDR3 nucleotides: TGTGCCAGCAGTTCCCGCCGAGGGGGCTCCAATCAGCCCCAGCATTTT. This translates into CASSSRRGGSNQPQHF.

Ten or more counts support this clonotype. The chain couples TRBV12-3 or TRBV12-4 to TRBJ2-7, with D maybe TRBD2 (6 bases). V lost 3 bases, J lost 2 bases, and 11 bases lay in between. The CDR3 runs 14 residues. The CDR3 loop reads CASSLGGSAYEQYF. CDR3 DNA sequence: TGTGCCAGCAGTTTGGGGGGATCCGCCTACGAGCAGTACTTC.

This clonotype has at least ten counts. The chain couples TRBV6-2 or TRBV6-3 to TRBJ2-7; D call uncertain. The germline V gene encodes CDR1 MNHEY and CDR2 SVGEGT. With 7 bases removed from V and 3 bases from J, the gap between germline ends came to 10 bases. The length of the CDR3 is 12 residues. The CDR3 is CASKDGFYEQYF. The DNA for the CDR3 is TGTGCCAGCAAGGACGGATTCTACGAGCAGTACTTC.

V usage is TRBV11-3 and J usage is TRBJ2-4, with a tentative D call TRBD1 (6 bases). The germline V gene encodes CDR1 SGHNT and CDR2 YENEEA. V gave up 3 bases and J gave up 5 bases, with 23 bases separating them. This CDR3 is 18 amino acids long. CDR3 nucleotides: TGTGCCAGCAGCTTTAGGGGGTCAGGGGCCGAGAAAGAAAACATTCAGTACTTC. This encodes CASSFRGSGAEKENIQYF.

Ten or more counts support this clonotype. The J gene is TRBJ2-1, the V gene TRBV12-3 or TRBV12-4; D not resolved. The CDR3 has 12 amino acids. The ends were cut back, 5 bases at V and 2 bases at J, with 4 bases in the middle. In DNA form, the CDR3 reads TGTGCCAGCAGTCCTCCCTACAATGAGCAGTTCTTC. Encoded protein: CASSPPYNEQFF.

The V gene is TRBV4-1, the J gene TRBJ2-5; tentatively, D is TRBD1 or TRBD2 (5 bases each). The germline V gene encodes CDR1 MGHRA and CDR2 YSYEKL. Trimming took off 0 bases at V and 5 bases at J, with 13 bases between the two ends. The CDR3 extends over 15 amino acids. CDR3 in amino acids: CASSQERGVGETQYF. CDR3 bases: TGCGCCAGCAGCCAAGAGCGAGGGGTAGGGGAGACCCAGTACTTC.

This chain connects TRBV6-2 or TRBV6-3 to TRBJ1-5; 8 nucleotides align to TRBD1. CDR1 and CDR2 (germline): MNHEY, SVGEGT. J was trimmed by 3 bases and V by 6 bases; bases with no gene match: 4. The CDR3 has 14 residues. The CDR3: CASRVTGANQPQHF. The CDR3 DNA reads as TGTGCCAGCAGAGTGACAGGGGCCAATCAGCCCCAGCATTTT.

This clonotype was seen repeatedly, ten times or more. The V call is TRBV28, the J call TRBJ1-5; D might be TRBD1 (6 bases). The CDR3 totals 15 residues. Germline V gene sequence: CDR1 MDHEN, CDR2 SYDVKM. The germline V and J ends were trimmed by 4 bases and 5 bases, with 15 bases remaining between them. The chain's CDR3 is CASSSPSGGDQPQHF. Written as DNA, the CDR3 is TGTGCCAGCAGTTCCCCCTCCGGGGGCGATCAGCCCCAGCATTTT.

At least ten counts were recorded for this clonotype. The rearrangement uses TRBV28 and TRBJ1-4; D unclear. V lost 4 bases to trimming and J lost 0 bases, with 9 bases between them. The germline CDR1 and CDR2 sequences are MDHEN and SYDVKM. This CDR3 has 15 residues. This chain's CDR3 is CASSSPAATNEKLFF. The CDR3 nucleotides read TGTGCCAGCAGTTCCCCGGCAGCAACTAATGAAAAACTGTTTTTT.

In this sample, this clonotype turned up many times. The chain employs TRBV12-3 or TRBV12-4 and TRBJ2-5; TRBD2 aligns across 9 bases. There are 15 residues in the CDR3. J gave up 5 bases and V 4 bases, and 8 bases lay outside the gene matches. The CDR3 sequence: CASSSDWRGGETQYF. Here the CDR3 DNA reads TGTGCCAGCAGTTCCGACTGGCGGGGGGGGGAGACCCAGTACTTC.

This clonotype showed up many times. The V and J genes are TRBV30 and TRBJ1-6; no clear D. Trimming stripped 1 base from V and 7 bases from J, with 8 bases between. The germline gives CDR1 GTSNPN, CDR2 SVGIG (reference sequence). The CDR3 has 13 residues. The CDR3 loop is CAWSGNTNSPLHF. CDR3 nucleotide sequence: TGTGCCTGGAGTGGGAATACGAATTCACCCCTCCACTTT.

In its sample, this clonotype was seen a few times. The rearrangement uses TRBV11-2 and TRBJ2-7, with 7 bases identical to TRBD1. V dropped 7 bases and J dropped 0; count of bases not matched to a gene: 3. The germline V gene encodes CDR1 SGHAT and CDR2 FQNNGV. The CDR3 totals 13 residues. CDR3 amino acids: CASTWDSSYEQYF. The CDR3 DNA follows: TGTGCCAGCACCTGGGACAGCTCCTACGAGCAGTACTTC.

For the CDR3, the DNA is TGTGCCAGCAGTTACTCTTATGGCGCCGGGTTAGCCGGGGAGCTGTTTTTT. It specifies CASSYSYGAGLAGELFF. The genes are TRBV6-2 or TRBV6-3 and TRBJ2-2; no reliable D call. The CDR3 runs 17 residues. Trimming stripped 0 bases from V and 6 bases from J, with 17 bases between. The germline V gene encodes CDR1 MNHEY and CDR2 SVGEGT.

V is TRBV20-1 and J is TRBJ2-5, with TRBD2 matching 9 bases. Germline loops: CDR1 DFQATT, CDR2 SNEGSKA (reference sequence). The V segment lost 6 bases and the J segment 5 bases; nucleotides outside the gene matches: 13. CDR3 length: 15 residues. The CDR3: CSAAKGGGGGETQYF. The CDR3 DNA reads TGCAGTGCCGCGAAGGGCGGGGGGGGGGGGGAGACCCAGTACTTC.

The gene calls are TRBV5-4 and TRBJ2-7; D may be TRBD2 (6 bases). From germline, CDR1 is SGHNT and CDR2 YYREEE (reference sequence). CDR3 length: 15 amino acids. V was shortened by 0 bases and J by 1 base, with 11 bases between the two germline ends. Here the CDR3 DNA reads TGTGCCAGCAGCTTGGTTCAGGGAGGATCCTACGAGCAGTACTTC. Protein: CASSLVQGGSYEQYF.

This clonotype was detected a few times. The gene calls are TRBV12-3 or TRBV12-4 and TRBJ1-1; no firm D call. Trimming removed 3 bases from V and 0 bases from J, with 8 bases in between. This CDR3 is 14 amino acids long. The CDR3 here is CASSFDVLNTEAFF. The CDR3 nucleotides are TGTGCCAGCAGTTTTGATGTCCTGAACACTGAAGCTTTCTTT.

The chain employs TRBV5-1 and TRBJ2-2; D is perhaps TRBD2 (5 bases). The CDR3 covers 15 residues. Germline lookup yields CDR1 SGHRS and CDR2 YFSETQ. V lost 4 bases, J lost 9 bases, and 19 bases lay in between. The CDR3: CASSLQLGEYRELFF. The CDR3 DNA follows: TGCGCCAGCAGCCTCCAACTGGGAGAGTACCGGGAGCTGTTTTTT.

This clonotype was found many times. This chain connects TRBV7-2 to TRBJ1-1, with a tentative D call TRBD1 (5 bases). The V end was cut by 5 bases, the J end by 4 bases, with 14 bases between. The germline V gene encodes CDR1 SGHTA and CDR2 FQGNSA. The length of the CDR3 is 14 residues. The CDR3 protein is CASSPGAVGTEAFF. The CDR3, as DNA: TGTGCCAGCAGCCCCGGGGCGGTTGGCACTGAAGCTTTCTTT. The whole variable domain, remainder taken from reference TRBV7-2 and TRBJ1-1, is GAGVSQSPSNKVTEKGKDVELRCDPISGHTALYWYRQSLGQGLEFLIYFQGNSAPDKSGLPSDRFSAERTGGSVSTLTIQRTQQEDSAVYLCASSPGAVGTEAFFGQGTRLTVV.

In its sample, this clonotype was seen many times. V and J are TRBV20-1 and TRBJ2-7; TRBD2 agrees at 7 bases. V shed 2 bases, J shed 9 bases, and the junction held 16 bases outside the gene matches. Germline loops: CDR1 DFQATT, CDR2 SNEGSKA (reference sequence). The CDR3 has 15 amino acids. The CDR3 nucleotides read TGCAGTGCTAGAACCTCCGGGACTTGGGAGCGGGGGCAGTACTTC. Its translation is CSARTSGTWERGQYF.

This clonotype has just a few counts. The chain combines TRBV9 with TRBJ1-6; 9 positions agree with TRBD1. The CDR3 length is 16 residues. Per germline, CDR1 SGDLS and CDR2 YYNGEE. J was trimmed by 7 bases and V by 3 bases; bases with no gene match: 8. The DNA of the CDR3 is TGTGCCAGCAGCGCATCCACAGGGGGCCACAATTCACCCCTCCACTTT. Translating it yields CASSASTGGHNSPLHF.

This clonotype turned up a few times. The J gene is TRBJ2-7, the V gene TRBV19, with 9 bases aligning to TRBD1. This CDR3 region has 16 residues. CDR1 and CDR2 from the germline V gene are LNHDA and SQIVND (reference sequence). J was trimmed by 2 bases and V by 1 base; bases with no gene match: 6. CDR3 amino acids: CASSIGPRTGAYEQYF. CDR3 in DNA: TGTGCCAGTAGTATAGGCCCCCGGACAGGGGCCTACGAGCAGTACTTC.

In its sample, this clonotype was seen many times. The chain employs TRBV28 and TRBJ1-5; D gene ambiguous. CDR1 is MDHEN, CDR2 SYDVKM, per germline. Trimming removed 8 bases at V and 2 bases at J, with 16 bases between. The CDR3 has 15 residues. This CDR3 reads CASESGSVGNQPQHF. Here the CDR3 DNA reads TGTGCCAGCGAATCGGGGAGTGTCGGCAATCAGCCCCAGCATTTT.

V gene TRBV27 combines with J gene TRBJ1-5; 10 nucleotides align to TRBD1. V shed 4 bases, J shed 2 bases, and the junction held 5 bases outside the gene matches. Per the germline V gene, CDR1 is MNHEY and CDR2 is SMNVEV (reference sequence). The CDR3 sequence is 16 residues long. Here the CDR3 reads CASSSWDRGGNQPQHF. In nucleotides, the CDR3 is TGTGCCAGCAGTTCCTGGGACAGGGGCGGCAATCAGCCCCAGCATTTT.